The 27 T cell receptor beta chains given below trace back to one sample, sequenced in a study of cytomegalovirus exposure and HLA in healthy donors. The table came from immunoSEQ multiplex PCR; TCRdb's copy has only in-frame clones and leaves some out. The sample holds about 110,000 clones, approximately 85% seen once. Material for sequencing was PBMCs. The receptors were sampled from a woman under 30 in good health and CMV-seronegative.

The chain uses TRBV11-2 and TRBJ2-5; 7 positions agree with TRBD1. This CDR3 has 13 amino acids. Germline V CDR1 and CDR2: SGHAT, FQNNGV. Trimming at V came to 6 bases and at J to 3 bases, leaving 4 bases not matched to a gene. The CDR3 nucleotides are TGTGCCAGCAGGCCACAGGGGAAAGAGACCCAGTACTTC. Translating gives CASRPQGKETQYF.

The gene calls are TRBV7-2 and TRBJ2-2; TRBD2 might be the D (6 bases). Germline V gives CDR1 SGHTA, CDR2 FQGNSA. The CDR3 length is 16 residues. Trimming removed 4 bases from V and 4 bases from J, with 16 bases in between. CDR3 coding DNA: TGTGCCAGCAGCTCAACCGCGGGACTCCTCACCGGGGAGCTGTTTTTT. Protein sequence: CASSSTAGLLTGELFF.

This chain links TRBV27 with TRBJ1-2, with no clear D. CDR1 and CDR2 (germline): MNHEY, SMNVEV (reference sequence). Trimming shortened V by 8 bases and J by 2 bases, and 9 bases separated the two germline ends. The CDR3 loop spans 12 amino acids. CDR3 region: CASPGLNYGYTF. CDR3 coding DNA: TGTGCCAGCCCCGGACTGAACTATGGCTACACCTTC.

The V gene is TRBV4-1, the J gene TRBJ2-1; D is possibly TRBD1 (6 bases). This CDR3 region has 17 residues. V lost 0 bases and J 4 bases, leaving 16 bases between the germline ends. Germline CDR1 and CDR2: MGHRA and YSYEKL. CDR3 sequence (DNA): TGCGCCAGCAGCCAAGATTGGAACAGGGTAAAGTACAATGAGCAGTTCTTC. Amino acid sequence: CASSQDWNRVKYNEQFF.

V gene TRBV7-8 combines with J gene TRBJ1-2; unclear D gene. V was clipped by 6 bases and J by 6 bases, with 17 bases between them. This CDR3 contains 14 residues. Germline values: CDR1 SGHVS, CDR2 FQNEAQ. The DNA of the CDR3 is TGTGCCAGCAGGAGAAGTTCGAGGGTGGATGGCTACACCTTC. This sequence encodes CASRRSSRVDGYTF.

V is TRBV28 and J is TRBJ1-1; D is unclear. V was clipped by 3 bases and J by 8 bases, with 19 bases between them. The CDR3 extends over 15 amino acids. Germline loops: CDR1 MDHEN, CDR2 SYDVKM. The CDR3 here is CASSFGRSGEPEAFF. Written as DNA, the CDR3 is TGTGCCAGCAGTTTTGGTCGTTCCGGTGAGCCCGAAGCTTTCTTT.

This rearrangement joins TRBV5-5 to TRBJ2-5; maybe TRBD1 (6 bases). Per the germline V gene, CDR1 is SGHKS and CDR2 is YYEKEE (reference sequence). Trimming cost V 4 bases and J 5 bases, with 15 bases left between them. The CDR3 has 14 residues. Here the CDR3 reads CASSVTGFRETQYF. The CDR3 nucleotides read TGTGCCAGCAGCGTTACAGGGTTCCGGGAGACCCAGTACTTC.

The chain couples TRBV15 to TRBJ2-1; no clear D gene. CDR3 length: 18 residues. Trimming removed 1 base at V and 1 base at J, with 17 bases between. In germline, CDR1 is LNHNV, CDR2 YYDKDF (reference sequence). For the CDR3, the DNA is TGTGCCACCAGCAGAGCCTCATGGGCGTGGGCATCCTACAATGAGCAGTTCTTC. Its translation: CATSRASWAWASYNEQFF.

The chain combines TRBV7-3 with TRBJ2-5; D is possibly TRBD2 (5 bases). CDR1 is SGHTA, CDR2 FQGTGA, per germline. V was cut by 2 bases and J by 5 bases, with 9 bases left in between. This CDR3 is 13 amino acids long. The CDR3 DNA follows: TGTGCCAGCAGCTTAGCGCGGGCGGAGACCCAGTACTTC. Translation: CASSLARAETQYF. Full variable domain (rest looked up from reference TRBV7-3 and TRBJ2-5): GAGVSQTPSNKVTEKGKYVELRCDPISGHTALYWYRQSLGQGPEFLIYFQGTGAADDSGLPNDRFFAVRPEGSVSTLKIQRTERGDSAVYLCASSLARAETQYFGPGTRLLVL.

This clone was observed a handful of times. The CDR3 nucleotides read TGTGCCAGCCTTCAGGGGGAGGCCCAGCCCCAGCATTTT. As protein: CASLQGEAQPQHF. The V call is TRBV6-1, the J call TRBJ1-5, with TRBD1 matching over 7 bases. V shed 8 bases and J 7 bases; nucleotides not matched to a gene: 8. The CDR3 loop spans 13 amino acids. Germline CDR1 and CDR2: MNHNS and SASEGT.

The chain employs TRBV5-1 and TRBJ2-3, with 8 nucleotides matching TRBD1. The germline V gene has CDR1 SGHRS and CDR2 YFSETQ. The CDR3 spans 17 residues. The V and J ends lost 0 bases and 3 bases, in that order; junction bases with no gene match: 9. CDR3 region: CASSLAPRTGRTDTQYF. The CDR3 DNA is TGCGCCAGCAGCTTGGCGCCTCGGACAGGGAGGACAGATACGCAGTATTTT.

The chain recombines TRBV27 with TRBJ2-5; tentatively, D is TRBD1 (6 bases). This CDR3 contains 15 residues. V was cut by 5 bases and J by 5 bases, with 18 bases left in between. Germline CDR1 is MNHEY and CDR2 is SMNVEV (reference sequence). The chain's CDR3 is CASSQGTTEAETQYF. The CDR3 nucleotides are TGTGCCAGCAGTCAAGGGACAACCGAGGCGGAGACCCAGTACTTC.

There are a few counts of this clone. The gene calls are TRBV2 and TRBJ2-7; 9 nucleotides agree with TRBD1. Germline CDR1 reads SNHLY; CDR2 reads FYNNEI. The V segment lost 11 bases and the J segment 5 bases; nucleotides outside the gene matches: 10. CDR3 length: 13 amino acids. As DNA, the CDR3 is TGTGCCGCAACGGACAGGGGATCCGACGAGCAGTACTTC. Translating it yields CAATDRGSDEQYF.

This clone was seen only once. This chain links TRBV9 with TRBJ2-1; 7 bases agree with TRBD1. The V gene end was trimmed by 0 bases and the J gene end by 4 bases; junction bases not matched to a gene: 4. The CDR3 runs to 15 residues. CDR1 SGDLS and CDR2 YYNGEE come from the germline V gene. The CDR3 is CASSVVGTEYNEQFF. Here the CDR3 DNA reads TGTGCCAGCAGCGTAGTCGGGACAGAATACAATGAGCAGTTCTTC.

The chain joins TRBV9 to TRBJ1-2; no clear D gene. This CDR3 is built from 11 residues. V lost 4 bases to trimming and J lost 2 bases, with 3 bases between them. Germline-derived CDR1 and CDR2 are SGDLS and YYNGEE. CDR3 sequence reads: CASSSNYGYTF. CDR3 in DNA: TGTGCCAGCAGCTCAAACTATGGCTACACCTTC.

The chain employs TRBV5-6 and TRBJ2-1; TRBD2 is a possible D gene (5 bases). Germline V gene sequence: CDR1 SGHDT, CDR2 YYEEEE. This CDR3 is built from 14 residues. V was clipped by 3 bases and J by 1 base, with 8 bases between them. The CDR3 DNA reads TGTGCCAGCAGCTCCGGGGTTTCCTACAATGAGCAGTTCTTC. This sequence encodes CASSSGVSYNEQFF.

The chain couples TRBV19 to TRBJ2-2; the match to TRBD2 covers 16 bases. The CDR3 spans 17 residues. The V segment lost 5 bases and the J segment 6 bases; nucleotides outside the gene matches: 6. In germline, CDR1 is LNHDA, CDR2 SQIVND (reference sequence). The CDR3 coding sequence is TGTGCCAGTAGTTCGGGACTAGCGGGGGGGCGGTCCGGGGAGCTGTTTTTT. It specifies CASSSGLAGGRSGELFF.

The chain is built from TRBV5-6 and TRBJ2-1, with 10 nucleotides matching TRBD2. Trimming cost V 6 bases and J 5 bases; bases outside gene matches: 8. The CDR3 is 15 amino acids. Looked up from germline, CDR1 is SGHDT and CDR2 is YYEEEE. This CDR3 reads CASKLLAGGHNEQFF. Written as DNA, the CDR3 is TGTGCCAGCAAGTTGTTAGCGGGGGGCCACAATGAGCAGTTCTTC.

This clone has a handful of counts. The CDR3 loop is CASSSDPSYNEQFF. The CDR3 coding sequence is TGTGCCAGCAGCAGCGACCCGTCCTACAATGAGCAGTTCTTC. The chain uses TRBV11-2 and TRBJ2-1; no definite D call. V gave up 5 bases and J gave up 1 base, with 9 bases separating them. The CDR3 covers 14 residues. CDR1 and CDR2 (germline): SGHAT, FQNNGV.

The gene calls are TRBV28 and TRBJ1-2; D uncertain. Germline CDR1 MDHEN, CDR2 SYDVKM. The CDR3 has 12 residues. V was trimmed by 6 bases and J by 4 bases, leaving 9 bases between them. Here the CDR3 DNA reads TGTGCCAGCAGAGACGGAGCCTATGGCTACACCTTC. Its protein product is CASRDGAYGYTF.

The CDR3 loop is CASTWTGRHYGYTF. In nucleotides, the CDR3 is TGTGCCAGCACCTGGACAGGGCGGCACTATGGCTACACCTTC. The chain couples TRBV6-5 to TRBJ1-2; 8 positions match TRBD1. V lost 7 bases, J lost 3 bases, and 7 bases stayed unmatched. Germline CDR1 is MNHEY and CDR2 is SVGAGI. CDR3 length: 14 amino acids.

The gene calls are TRBV15 and TRBJ1-2; a weak D match, TRBD1 (6 bases). The CDR3 has 16 amino acids. Per germline, CDR1 LNHNV and CDR2 YYDKDF (reference sequence). V lost 0 bases, J lost 3 bases, and 14 bases lay in between. The CDR3 nucleotides read TGTGCCACCAGCAGAGATCGGTACAGGGCTTACTATGGCTACACCTTC. Its translation: CATSRDRYRAYYGYTF.

The rearrangement uses TRBV6-1 and TRBJ1-4, with 7 positions matching TRBD1. The V and J ends lost 8 bases and 6 bases, in that order; junction bases with no gene match: 6. The CDR3 contains 13 residues. The V gene's germline CDR1 is MNHNS and CDR2 SASEGT. The CDR3 sequence is CASQDRVDEKLFF. The CDR3 DNA sequence: TGTGCCAGCCAAGACAGGGTTGATGAAAAACTGTTTTTT.

This clone was picked up a small number of times. The chain carries TRBV28 and TRBJ1-4; the D is unclear. The CDR3 extends over 13 amino acids. Germline V gives CDR1 MDHEN, CDR2 SYDVKM. The V gene lost 3 bases and the J gene lost 12 bases, with 14 bases spanning the gap. In nucleotides, the CDR3 is TGTGCCAGCAGTTTTGCAGGAGGCCCTCAACTGTTTTTT. Translating it yields CASSFAGGPQLFF.

For this clone: The same CDR3 also results from other DNA sequences found in this sample. CDR3 region: CASSSGGGSTEAFF. Here the CDR3 DNA reads TGCGCCAGCAGCTCAGGGGGCGGGAGCACTGAAGCTTTCTTT. The V call is TRBV5-1, the J call TRBJ1-1; 8 bases fit TRBD1. V lost 3 bases and J lost 4; bases outside the gene matches: 5. Looked up from germline, CDR1 is SGHRS and CDR2 is YFSETQ. This CDR3 comprises 14 residues.

This rearrangement joins TRBV7-9 to TRBJ1-1; the D is unclear. The CDR3 totals 15 residues. Trimming removed 5 bases from V and 0 bases from J, with 13 bases in between. Germline V gene data show CDR1 as SEHNR and CDR2 as FQNEAQ (reference sequence). CDR3 sequence: CASSPPGDLNTEAFF. The CDR3 nucleotides are TGTGCCAGCAGCCCCCCGGGAGATTTGAACACTGAAGCTTTCTTT.

CDR3 DNA sequence: TGTGCCAGCAGCTTCATGGACTCGGGCAGCGCTTTCTTT. Its translation: CASSFMDSGSAFF. V gene TRBV7-9 combines with J gene TRBJ1-1; D not resolved. CDR3 length: 13 amino acids. V shed 3 bases and J shed 11 bases, with 16 bases lying between them. CDR1 and CDR2 from the germline V gene are SEHNR and FQNEAQ (reference sequence).